This is a list of T cell receptor beta chains from one sample in a study of T cell responses to AZD1222 COVID-19 vaccine. Measured with immunoSEQ multiplex PCR; TCRdb has only the in-frame clones, and not every one. The repertoire holds about 140,000 clones, with 80% to 95% as singletons. This specimen was peripheral blood, taken 28 days after the second AZD1222 dose. These TCRs come from an adult who received the AZD1222 COVID-19 vaccine. Both conserved end residues are part of each CDR3. Each record gives: V gene, clone size, J gene, D gene, CDR3 DNA, CDR3 protein. A D gene is named only where the DNA matches it firmly. Part of the rows lack a size; the others show once, few, many or a class for expanded clones.

V gene: TRBV6-5
clone size: -
J gene: TRBJ1-2
D gene: TRBD1
CDR3 DNA: TGTGCCAGCAGCGATACAGGGGCCTATGGCTACACCTTC
CDR3 protein: CASSDTGAYGYTF

V gene: TRBV28
clone size: -
J gene: TRBJ2-2
D gene: -
CDR3 DNA: TGTGCCAGCAGTTTCCTCGAGGGGAGGAACACCGGGGAGCTGTTTTTT
CDR3 protein: CASSFLEGRNTGELFF

V gene: TRBV3-1/TRBV3-2
clone size: -
J gene: TRBJ2-7
D gene: -
CDR3 DNA: TGTGCCAGCAGCAATCTTACGGGAAGGCTATTCTACGAGCAGTACTTC
CDR3 protein: CASSNLTGRLFYEQYF

V gene: TRBV7-9
clone size: once
J gene: TRBJ1-4
D gene: TRBD1
CDR3 DNA: TGTGCCAGCAGCTCGGGACAGGGCGGGAGAGAAAAACTGTTTTTT
CDR3 protein: CASSSGQGGREKLFF

V gene: TRBV28
clone size: -
J gene: TRBJ2-7
D gene: -
CDR3 DNA: TGTGCCAGCAGTTTGCAACTTCACAAGGTGGGTTGGCAGTACTTC
CDR3 protein: CASSLQLHKVGWQYF

V gene: TRBV5-1
clone size: -
J gene: TRBJ2-2
D gene: TRBD2
CDR3 DNA: TGCGCCAGCAGGACTAGCGGTACCGGGGAGCTGTTTTTT
CDR3 protein: CASRTSGTGELFF

V gene: TRBV19
clone size: -
J gene: TRBJ1-2
D gene: -
CDR3 DNA: TGTGCCAGTAGTATCTCGGGACTATCTAACTATGGCTACACCTTC
CDR3 protein: CASSISGLSNYGYTF

V gene: TRBV4-2
clone size: -
J gene: TRBJ1-2
D gene: TRBD1
CDR3 DNA: TGTGCCAGCAGCGGGCGGACAGGGGATGGCTACACCTTC
CDR3 protein: CASSGRTGDGYTF

V gene: TRBV28
clone size: -
J gene: TRBJ1-3
D gene: TRBD1
CDR3 DNA: TGTGCCAGCAGTTCACCAGGGACAGCCGGAAACACCATATATTTT
CDR3 protein: CASSSPGTAGNTIYF

V gene: TRBV7-9
clone size: -
J gene: TRBJ2-1
D gene: -
CDR3 DNA: TGTGCCAGCAGGAAGGATCTGGGGCACTACAATGAGCAGTTCTTC
CDR3 protein: CASRKDLGHYNEQFF

V gene: TRBV7-2
clone size: -
J gene: TRBJ2-7
D gene: -
CDR3 DNA: TGTGCCAGCAGCAAAAGGGAGATGTCCGAGCAGTACTTC
CDR3 protein: CASSKREMSEQYF

V gene: TRBV5-1
clone size: -
J gene: TRBJ1-1
D gene: TRBD1
CDR3 DNA: TGCGCCAGCAGCGCGGGATGGACAGGGGCGGATGAAGCTTTCTTT
CDR3 protein: CASSAGWTGADEAFF

V gene: TRBV5-4
clone size: -
J gene: TRBJ2-3
D gene: -
CDR3 DNA: TGTGCCAGCAGAATGACAGTAGATATTAGCACAGATACGCAGTATTTT
CDR3 protein: CASRMTVDISTDTQYF

V gene: TRBV7-2
clone size: -
J gene: TRBJ1-5
D gene: -
CDR3 DNA: TGTGCCAGCAGCTTAACAGGGAATCAGCCCCAGCATTTT
CDR3 protein: CASSLTGNQPQHF

V gene: TRBV6-2/TRBV6-3
clone size: -
J gene: TRBJ1-5
D gene: -
CDR3 DNA: TGTGCCAGCAGTCGCTCCTATAGCAATCAGCCCCAGCATTTT
CDR3 protein: CASSRSYSNQPQHF

V gene: TRBV6-5
clone size: -
J gene: TRBJ2-1
D gene: -
CDR3 DNA: TGTGCCAGCAAAATAGACTTTAGGGTAGATGATGAGCAGTTCTTC
CDR3 protein: CASKIDFRVDDEQFF

V gene: TRBV7-2
clone size: -
J gene: TRBJ1-1
D gene: TRBD1
CDR3 DNA: TGTGCCAGCAGCCCGGACAGGAAGGCCGGGGACACTGAAGCTTTCTTT
CDR3 protein: CASSPDRKAGDTEAFF

V gene: TRBV7-9
clone size: -
J gene: TRBJ1-1
D gene: -
CDR3 DNA: TGTGCCAGCAGCCAACCGGTTGGGGGAGGGAGGGACACTGAAGCTTTCTTT
CDR3 protein: CASSQPVGGGRDTEAFF

V gene: TRBV7-3
clone size: -
J gene: TRBJ2-1
D gene: -
CDR3 DNA: TGTGCCAGCAGCTCGGGAACAGGGAACAATGAGCAGTTCTTC
CDR3 protein: CASSSGTGNNEQFF

V gene: TRBV5-1
clone size: -
J gene: TRBJ2-3
D gene: -
CDR3 DNA: TGCGCCAGCAGCTTTTGGGGGCCAGATACGCAGTATTTT
CDR3 protein: CASSFWGPDTQYF

V gene: TRBV10-3
clone size: -
J gene: TRBJ1-5
D gene: TRBD1
CDR3 DNA: TGTGCCATCAGCCCGGGACAGAGCAATCAGCCCCAGCATTTT
CDR3 protein: CAISPGQSNQPQHF

V gene: TRBV25-1
clone size: once
J gene: TRBJ1-1
D gene: -
CDR3 DNA: TGTGCCAGCAGTGAATCGCTTAGCACTGAAGCTTTCTTT
CDR3 protein: CASSESLSTEAFF

V gene: TRBV28
clone size: -
J gene: TRBJ2-4
D gene: TRBD2
CDR3 DNA: TGTGCCAGCAGCGGGAGGTCAGCTGCTTACATTCAGTACTTC
CDR3 protein: CASSGRSAAYIQYF

V gene: TRBV5-1
clone size: -
J gene: TRBJ1-1
D gene: -
CDR3 DNA: TGCGCCAGCTTGCCAGTGGGAGGAAAGGGAACTGAAGCTTTCTTT
CDR3 protein: CASLPVGGKGTEAFF

V gene: TRBV29-1
clone size: -
J gene: TRBJ2-2
D gene: -
CDR3 DNA: TGCAGCCGCCGGCGGAACACCGGGGAGCTGTTTTTT
CDR3 protein: CSRRRNTGELFF

V gene: TRBV27
clone size: -
J gene: TRBJ1-2
D gene: -
CDR3 DNA: TGTGCCAGCAGCTCGGGAGTCGGGGGCTACACCTTC
CDR3 protein: CASSSGVGGYTF

V gene: TRBV5-6
clone size: -
J gene: TRBJ1-6
D gene: -
CDR3 DNA: TGTGCCAGCAGCTTGGCTTATGGGAGTTCACCCCTCCACTTT
CDR3 protein: CASSLAYGSSPLHF

V gene: TRBV5-4
clone size: -
J gene: TRBJ1-1
D gene: -
CDR3 DNA: TGTGCCAGTTCGACAGACAACACTGAAGCTTTCTTT
CDR3 protein: CASSTDNTEAFF

V gene: TRBV5-1
clone size: once
J gene: TRBJ1-1
D gene: -
CDR3 DNA: TGCGCCAGCAGGCTCCGAGTTTCCACGGGGAACACTGAAGCTTTCTTT
CDR3 protein: CASRLRVSTGNTEAFF

V gene: TRBV3-1/TRBV3-2
clone size: -
J gene: TRBJ1-6
D gene: -
CDR3 DNA: TGTGCCAGCAGCCAAAATGGTATAGCTACCAATTCACCCCTCCACTTT
CDR3 protein: CASSQNGIATNSPLHF

V gene: TRBV7-9
clone size: -
J gene: TRBJ2-1
D gene: -
CDR3 DNA: TGTGCCAGCAGCTTAATCGAAACAGCACAGCAGCAGTTCTTC
CDR3 protein: CASSLIETAQQQFF

V gene: TRBV6-2/TRBV6-3
clone size: -
J gene: TRBJ1-5
D gene: -
CDR3 DNA: TGTGCCAGCAGTTCCGTTACAGGGATCGGACAGCCCCAGCATTTT
CDR3 protein: CASSSVTGIGQPQHF

V gene: TRBV6-6
clone size: once
J gene: TRBJ2-7
D gene: -
CDR3 DNA: TGTGCCAGCAGTCTGCGGGGCGAGCAGTACTTC
CDR3 protein: CASSLRGEQYF

V gene: TRBV7-8
clone size: -
J gene: TRBJ2-7
D gene: TRBD2
CDR3 DNA: TGTGCCAGCAGCTTAAGTCGGGGACTAGCGACCTACGAGCAGTACTTC
CDR3 protein: CASSLSRGLATYEQYF

V gene: TRBV6-5
clone size: -
J gene: TRBJ1-5
D gene: -
CDR3 DNA: TGTGCCAGCAGCCCGGGCGTGGGCAATCAGCCCCAGCATTTT
CDR3 protein: CASSPGVGNQPQHF

V gene: TRBV7-9
clone size: once
J gene: TRBJ2-5
D gene: TRBD1
CDR3 DNA: TGTGCCAGCAGCCCAGGACAGGACCAAGAGACCCAGTACTTC
CDR3 protein: CASSPGQDQETQYF